These T cell receptor beta chains were read from a single sample in a study of control samples from healthy donors and cancer patients. TCRdb's copy holds only in-frame clones and misses some; the assay was immunoSEQ multiplex PCR. The repertoire has about 120,000 clones, almost 95% of them found once; the top ten carry just under 0.6%. The sequenced material came from PBMCs. These receptors were taken from a man older than 75 with head and neck cancer. Each CDR3 is given with its conserved first and last residue. Each record gives: J gene, V gene, CDR3 protein.

>TRBJ2-5|TRBV3-1/TRBV3-2
CASSQDPQETQYF
>TRBJ2-1|TRBV7-9
CASSLGDGYYNEQFF
>TRBJ2-2|TRBV18
CASSPLPQDTGELFF
>TRBJ1-3|TRBV29-1
CSVETAGNTIYF
>TRBJ2-5|TRBV4-3
CASSQEVPVGAGETQYF
>TRBJ2-2|TRBV3-1/TRBV3-2
CASSPRTSGKNTGELFF
>TRBJ1-4|TRBV19
CASSAGTLYEKLFF
>TRBJ2-3|TRBV12-5
CASGGAGGTDTQYF
>TRBJ1-1|TRBV5-4
CASSLVQGLNTEAFF
>TRBJ1-5|TRBV12-1
CASSKYLGNQPQHF
>TRBJ1-1|TRBV7-2
CASSLGGGVNTEAFF
>TRBJ2-1|TRBV9
CASSVGTSSNEQFF
>TRBJ2-5|TRBV18
CASSPEQGGETQYF
>TRBJ1-6|TRBV27
CASSLTGTGRGIPLHF
>TRBJ2-7|TRBV4-1
CASSQQDRDFSSYEQYF
>TRBJ2-7|TRBV5-1
CASSLASGRSSSYEQYF
>TRBJ1-1|TRBV30
CAWRRVFRGLTEAFF
>TRBJ1-5|TRBV30
CAWSLTGGFTQPQHF
>TRBJ2-5|TRBV7-9
CASTSGGGGETQYF